This T cell receptor beta chain emerged from a study of OX40 agonist ivuxolimab in advanced cancers. General observations from the study: Researchers report that CD8+ T cells had, on average, more expanded clones than CD4+.

Autoimmune disease history or systemic immunosuppression barred patients. Libraries were prepared by immunoSEQ multiplex PCR; TCRdb keeps only in-frame clonotypes and omits some of them. The data show roughly 24,000 clones, less than 90% seen once. Of note for this clone: Its antigen is not known.

This CDR3 spans 15 amino acids. V lost 5 bases to trimming and J lost 5 bases, with 16 bases between them. Germline CDR1 SNHLY, CDR2 FYNNEI. Sequencing was performed on CD4+ or CD8+ T cells sorted from blood, taken in a trial of the OX40 agonist ivuxolimab. This chain connects TRBV2 to TRBJ2-1; the D gene is possibly TRBD1 (5 bases). The source of this sequence is an adult with an advanced solid tumor such as melanoma, head and neck, liver or kidney cancer. The CDR3 nucleotides read TGTGCCAGCAGTAGGGGCGCTCTGATAAACAATGAGCAGTTCTTC. Its protein is CASSRGALINNEQFF.